This TCR beta chain originates from a study of T cells in Graves' hyperthyroidism and ophthalmopathy. Germline lookup yields CDR1 LNHDA and CDR2 SQIVND (reference sequence). The CDR3 contains 15 residues. The ends were cut back, 1 base at V and 6 bases at J, with 16 bases in the middle. Newly diagnosed patients aged 18 to 65 had hyperthyroidism of under 2 months' duration. Amplification yielded TCR beta CDR3 regions, with RNA transcripts as the source. During a first-round RT-PCR of the TCR CDR3, the HTBI primer set was used. TCRdb reanalysed the multiplex PCR reads using MiXCR and keeps one entry per CDR3 protein. The top ten clones hold nearly 8.5% of a sample with a few hundred thousand distinct CDR3 sequences, under 60% of them seen once. This clonotype was observed a few times.

The source is a woman aged 18-29 years with Graves' hyperthyroidism. What was sequenced was peripheral blood or thyroid tissue (not recorded which). The rearrangement joins TRBV19 to TRBJ2-7, with D unresolved. DNA for the CDR3: TGTGCCAGTAGTATAGGATCGAGCAATAGCCTCGAGCAGTACTTC. This sequence encodes CASSIGSSNSLEQYF.